The 21 T cell receptor beta chains presented below share a single source sample, sequenced in a study of T cell repertoires in cytomegalovirus infection. One entry per CDR3 protein, called by TCRdb with MiXCR from the reads. The data show approximately 990,000 distinct CDR3 sequences, approximately 33% seen once. The antigens these receptors bind are not known. Specimen: cultured CD8+ T cells from PBMCs, collected from culture after CMV antigen stimulation. These receptor sequences come from a human donor in good health (CMV status not recorded). Some clones in this sample may be carry-over from other donors' samples.

This CDR3 reads CASSLLLSGGITDTQYF. The DNA of the CDR3 is TGTGCCAGCAGTTTATTGCTTAGCGGGGGAATCACAGATACGCAGTATTTT. V is TRBV28 and J is TRBJ2-3; 9 bases match TRBD2. CDR3 length equals 17 residues. In germline, CDR1 is MDHEN, CDR2 SYDVKM. The J segment lost 2 bases and the V segment lost 1 base, leaving 7 bases of the junction unmatched.

This clonotype was seen ten or more times. J is TRBJ2-7 and V is TRBV7-2, with a tentative D call TRBD1 (6 bases). This CDR3 contains 15 residues. CDR1 SGHTA and CDR2 FQGNSA come from the germline V gene. V lost 7 bases and J lost 4, with 20 bases in between. CDR3 sequence (DNA): TGTGCCAGCAACCAGTATGATGGGGGCTGGTACGAGCAGTACTTC. Translating it yields CASNQYDGGWYEQYF. The full variable domain, rest sourced from reference TRBV7-2 and TRBJ2-7, is GAGVSQSPSNKVTEKGKDVELRCDPISGHTALYWYRQSLGQGLEFLIYFQGNSAPDKSGLPSDRFSAERTGGSVSTLTIQRTQQEDSAVYLCASNQYDGGWYEQYFGPGTRLTVT.

This clonotype has only a few counts. The chain combines TRBV6-2 or TRBV6-3 with TRBJ2-7; 9 bases map to TRBD1. Germline loops: CDR1 MNHEY, CDR2 SVGEGT. Trimming took 5 bases from V and 5 from J; bases not matched to a gene: 4. The CDR3 totals 13 residues. CDR3 nucleotides: TGTGCCAGCAGTCACCGGGACAGGGACGAGCAGTACGTC. Amino acids: CASSHRDRDEQYV.

This clonotype has a handful of counts. This chain links TRBV5-6 with TRBJ2-2; TRBD2 is a possible D gene (6 bases). Germline V CDR1 and CDR2: SGHDT, YYEEEE. The CDR3 is 16 residues long. Trimming pared 5 bases from V and 5 bases from J, leaving 19 bases between. CDR3 in amino acids: CASSYRRAGRTGELFF. The CDR3 coding sequence is TGTGCCAGCAGTTACAGGCGTGCGGGGAGAACCGGGGAGCTGTTTTTT.

This clonotype was detected ten times or more. The rearrangement joins TRBV6-5 to TRBJ2-7; D unclear. Germline V CDR1 and CDR2: MNHEY, SVGAGI. Between the trimmed V and J ends, which lost 0 bases and 5 bases, there was a span of 2 bases. The CDR3 loop spans 11 amino acids. The CDR3, as DNA: TGTGCCAGCAGTTACTCGAACGAGCAGTACTTC. This sequence encodes CASSYSNEQYF.

The CDR3 loop reads CASRRDTHWEQYV. CDR3 DNA: TGTGCCAGCAGAAGGGACACCCATTGGGAGCAGTACGTC. The chain employs TRBV6-2 or TRBV6-3 and TRBJ2-7, with TRBD1 as a possible D gene (6 bases). This CDR3 contains 13 residues. Looked up from germline, CDR1 is MNHEY and CDR2 is SVGEGT. Trimming stripped 6 bases from V and 7 bases from J, with 16 bases between.

The chain links TRBV14 to TRBJ1-2, with a tentative D call TRBD1 (6 bases). The V gene's germline CDR1 is SGHDN and CDR2 FVKESK. The V end was cut by 1 base, the J end by 1 base, with 7 bases between. This CDR3 has 14 residues. The CDR3 spells CASSQGRGNYGYTF. CDR3 in DNA: TGTGCCAGCAGCCAAGGCAGGGGTAACTATGGCTACACCTTC.

The chain recombines TRBV27 with TRBJ2-3; 11 bases fit TRBD2. The V and J ends lost 2 bases and 4 bases, in that order; junction bases with no gene match: 2. Germline lookup yields CDR1 MNHEY and CDR2 SMNVEV (reference sequence). The CDR3 has 15 residues. The CDR3 loop reads CASSLIAGGPDTQYF. In DNA form, the CDR3 reads TGTGCCAGCAGTTTAATAGCGGGGGGGCCAGATACGCAGTATTTT.

The chain combines TRBV3-1 with TRBJ1-3; unclear D gene. V shed 0 bases and J shed 4 bases, with 13 bases lying between them. Germline CDR1 reads LGHDT; CDR2 reads YNNKEL (reference sequence). The CDR3 spans 16 residues. CDR3 region: CASSQDSSGVGNTIYF. Written as DNA, the CDR3 is TGTGCCAGCAGCCAAGATTCATCAGGAGTCGGAAACACCATATATTTT.

This clonotype was observed at least ten times. The chain recombines TRBV12-3 or TRBV12-4 with TRBJ2-5; TRBD1 is a possible D gene (6 bases). This CDR3 region has 14 residues. V gave up 1 base and J gave up 5 bases, with 11 bases separating them. The CDR3: CASSLGGQGETQYF. The CDR3 DNA sequence: TGTGCCAGCAGTTTAGGGGGGCAAGGGGAGACCCAGTACTTC.

The chain uses TRBV11-3 and TRBJ2-1; TRBD2 agrees at 9 bases. V shed 1 base, J shed 5 bases, and the junction held 9 bases outside the gene matches. From germline, CDR1 is SGHNT and CDR2 YENEEA. The CDR3 covers 17 residues. The CDR3 protein is CASSLGSTSGYHNEQFF. Here the CDR3 DNA reads TGTGCCAGCAGCTTAGGCTCAACTAGCGGGTACCACAATGAGCAGTTCTTC.

This clonotype was detected only a few times. The chain has TRBV5-6 and TRBJ2-2; the D is unclear. The CDR3 is made up of 16 amino acids. V was shortened by 0 bases and J by 3 bases, with 12 bases between the two germline ends. Germline CDR1 is SGHDT and CDR2 is YYEEEE. The CDR3 spells CASSLGLILDTGELFF. CDR3 in DNA: TGTGCCAGCAGCTTGGGACTGATCCTCGACACCGGGGAGCTGTTTTTT.

This clonotype has more than one count but fewer than ten. V gene TRBV19 combines with J gene TRBJ2-5, with no clear D. Trimming cost V 9 bases and J 4 bases, with 12 bases left between them. The CDR3 loop spans 12 amino acids. The V gene's germline CDR1 is LNHDA and CDR2 SQIVND (reference sequence). CDR3 amino acids: CASSWWGETQYF. CDR3 sequence (DNA): TGTGCCAGCTCATGGTGGGGAGAGACCCAGTACTTC.

This clonotype was picked up a small number of times. The J gene is TRBJ1-1, the V gene TRBV25-1; D unresolved. CDR1 and CDR2 (germline): MGHDK, SYGVNS. The CDR3 has 16 amino acids. V lost 3 bases to trimming and J lost 1 base, with 15 bases between them. CDR3 loop: CASSDRDGAKNTEAFF. CDR3 coding DNA: TGTGCCAGCAGTGATCGAGACGGAGCGAAGAACACTGAAGCTTTCTTT.

The J gene is TRBJ1-2, the V gene TRBV7-4; a weak D match, TRBD1 (6 bases). Deletions cut 7 bases from V and 4 bases from J, with 16 bases between. The CDR3 length is 14 residues. CDR1 is SGHVT, CDR2 SQSDAQ, per germline. CDR3 nucleotide sequence: TGTGCCAGCACTCTATTCAGGGGTCCCTATGGCTACACCTTC. Residues: CASTLFRGPYGYTF.

This clonotype was recorded many times. This sequence joins TRBV7-2 and TRBJ2-1, with 8 positions matching TRBD1. This CDR3 spans 17 amino acids. Germline CDR1 SGHTA, CDR2 FQGNSA. After removal of 3 bases from V and 0 bases from J, the junction contained 7 bases not matched to a gene. CDR3 region: CASSFQQGDSSYNEQFF. The CDR3 DNA reads TGTGCCAGCAGCTTTCAACAGGGGGATAGCTCCTACAATGAGCAGTTCTTC.

This clonotype was observed a few times. This sequence joins TRBV6-2 or TRBV6-3 and TRBJ1-1; D gene unclear. Germline-derived CDR1 and CDR2 are MNHEY and SVGEGT. The CDR3 sequence is 13 residues long. Trimming removed 5 bases at V and 6 bases at J, with 13 bases between. The CDR3 is CASSPTGVAEAFF. The DNA for the CDR3 is TGTGCCAGCAGTCCGACGGGAGTGGCTGAAGCTTTCTTT.

V usage is TRBV9 and J usage is TRBJ2-6; the D is unclear. The germline CDR1 and CDR2 sequences are SGDLS and YYNGEE. The V and J ends lost 0 bases and 0 bases respectively, with 7 bases between them. This CDR3 is built from 16 residues. The CDR3, as DNA: TGTGCCAGCAGCGTAGATCGGAACTCTGGGGCCAACGTCCTGACTTTC. This encodes CASSVDRNSGANVLTF.

V and J are TRBV5-8 and TRBJ2-1; D call uncertain. In germline, CDR1 is SGHTS, CDR2 YDEGEE. This CDR3 spans 10 amino acids. V was cut by 4 bases and J by 8 bases, with 4 bases left in between. The CDR3 DNA reads as TGTGCCAGCAGCCCCCATGAGCAGTTCTTC. Its protein is CASSPHEQFF.

Comment on this clonotype: Relative to the germline gene, one junction end is altered; a read error may explain this. CDR3 coding DNA: TGTGCCAGCAGCTCCCAGAGCGGGAGACCCAACTTC. This sequence encodes CASSSQSGRPNF. The chain carries TRBV16 and TRBJ1-2; D is uncertain. The CDR3 totals 12 residues. Germline lookup yields CDR1 KGHSY and CDR2 FQNENV.

CDR3 amino acids: CASSLKGKGGYTF. DNA for the CDR3: TGTGCCAGCAGCCTGAAGGGAAAAGGTGGCTACACCTTC. V and J are TRBV7-8 and TRBJ1-2; D unclear. This CDR3 has 13 amino acids. V lost 5 bases to trimming and J lost 7 bases, with 14 bases between them. Germline V gives CDR1 SGHVS, CDR2 FQNEAQ.